This entry lists 24 T cell receptor beta chains sequenced from one sample in a study of immune evolution from preneoplasia to lung adenocarcinoma. Assay used: immunoSEQ multiplex PCR; TCRdb lists only in-frame clones, some missing. The table records 6,000 to 8,000 clones, 80% to 85% of them present only once. The sequencing sample was made of FFPE lung adenocarcinoma in situ tissue. The source of these receptors is a donor at least 70 years old with lung adenocarcinoma.

The V gene is TRBV4-2, the J gene TRBJ2-7; 7 bases map to TRBD2. This CDR3 region has 16 residues. V was clipped by 0 bases and J by 0 bases; unmatched bases: 5. Per germline, CDR1 LGHNA and CDR2 YNFKEQ. This chain's CDR3 is CASSQDEGGGSYEQYF. The CDR3 DNA is TGTGCCAGCAGCCAAGATGAAGGCGGGGGCTCCTACGAGCAGTACTTC.

In this sample, this clone turned up once. The rearrangement links TRBV18 to TRBJ2-1; 10 positions agree with TRBD1. The CDR3 is 16 residues long. CDR1 and CDR2 (germline): KGHSH, LQKENI. Trimming at V came to 4 bases and at J to 3 bases, leaving 6 bases not matched to a gene. As DNA, the CDR3 is TGTGCCAGCTCACGGAGACAGGGGGCCGGCTACAATGAGCAGTTCTTC. Translation gives CASSRRQGAGYNEQFF. The variable domain in full, with the rest retrieved from reference TRBV18 and TRBJ2-1, is NAGVMQNPRHLVRRRGQEARLRCSPMKGHSHVYWYRQLPEEGLKFMVYLQKENIIDESGMPKERFSAEFPKEGPSILRIQQVVRGDSAAYFCASSRRQGAGYNEQFFGPGTRLTVL.

The gene calls are TRBV14 and TRBJ2-3, with D uncertain. Trimming removed 2 bases from V and 0 bases from J, with 9 bases in between. CDR1 is SGHDN, CDR2 FVKESK, per germline. CDR3 length: 15 residues. CDR3 region: CASSQRFASTDTQYF. CDR3 nucleotides: TGTGCCAGCAGCCAACGATTTGCAAGCACAGATACGCAGTATTTT.

The V and J genes are TRBV5-1 and TRBJ1-1; D is unresolved. V was shortened by 0 bases and J by 1 base, with 7 bases between the two germline ends. Germline CDR1 SGHRS, CDR2 YFSETQ. The CDR3 loop spans 14 amino acids. For the CDR3, the DNA is TGCGCCAGCAGCTTGGTAGGGCAGAACACTGAAGCTTTCTTT. This encodes CASSLVGQNTEAFF.

This chain connects TRBV19 to TRBJ2-2; D is perhaps TRBD1 (5 bases). The germline V and J ends were trimmed by 3 bases and 4 bases, with 9 bases remaining between them. Germline lookup yields CDR1 LNHDA and CDR2 SQIVND (reference sequence). The CDR3 consists of 14 residues. The DNA for the CDR3 is TGTGCCAGTAGTATCCTGCAGGGCACCGGGGAGCTGTTTTTT. This sequence encodes CASSILQGTGELFF.

This sequence joins TRBV6-5 and TRBJ1-5; D possibly corresponds to TRBD1 (5 bases). V lost 6 bases and J lost 6, with 15 bases in between. The CDR3 sequence is 14 residues long. CDR1 and CDR2 (germline): MNHEY, SVGAGI. The DNA for the CDR3 is TGTGCCAGCAGCCGGGGGGGGGTCGGTCAGCCCCAGCATTTT. Translated: CASSRGGVGQPQHF.

The chain carries TRBV5-6 and TRBJ1-5, with a possible D match to TRBD1 (5 bases). CDR1 is SGHDT and CDR2 is YYEEEE in the germline V gene. The CDR3 loop spans 17 amino acids. V was trimmed by 0 bases and J by 0 bases, leaving 13 bases between them. CDR3 amino acids: CASSLAFGGLSNQPQHF. CDR3 nucleotides: TGTGCCAGCAGCTTGGCCTTTGGGGGACTTAGCAATCAGCCCCAGCATTTT.

This chain links TRBV5-1 with TRBJ2-2, with 11 bases fitting TRBD2. The CDR3 runs to 16 residues. Germline loops: CDR1 SGHRS, CDR2 YFSETQ. Germline trimming cut 4 bases from V and 1 base from J; bases unmatched to any gene: 3. The CDR3 loop reads CASSGTSGRNTGELFF. CDR3 DNA: TGCGCCAGCAGCGGAACTAGCGGGAGGAACACCGGGGAGCTGTTTTTT.

This clone was seen once. The chain carries TRBV6-5 and TRBJ2-7, with D unresolved. V shed 5 bases and J shed 6 bases, with 11 bases lying between them. The CDR3 consists of 12 residues. Germline V gene data show CDR1 as MNHEY and CDR2 as SVGAGI. CDR3 sequence (DNA): TGTGCCAGCAGTCCCGGGCATTCCGAGCAGTACTTC. This gives the protein CASSPGHSEQYF.

This sequence joins TRBV29-1 and TRBJ2-3; 13 nucleotides line up with TRBD2. The CDR3 covers 16 residues. Unmatched junction bases numbered 9, after V lost 4 bases and J lost 5 bases. CDR1 SQVTM and CDR2 ANQGSEA come from the germline V gene. The CDR3 DNA follows: TGCAGCGTTGTGGGACTAGCGGGACCTTTTTTAGATACGCAGTATTTT. Protein: CSVVGLAGPFLDTQYF.

The chain links TRBV5-6 to TRBJ2-3; a possible D gene is TRBD2 (5 bases). Germline V lookup: CDR1 SGHDT, CDR2 YYEEEE. Trimming removed 0 bases from V and 0 bases from J, with 20 bases in between. CDR3 length equals 19 residues. CDR3: CASSLVVGLAGVSTDTQYF. DNA for the CDR3: TGTGCCAGCAGCTTGGTGGTAGGGCTAGCCGGGGTGAGCACAGATACGCAGTATTTT.

J is TRBJ1-3 and V is TRBV7-3; tentatively, D is TRBD1 (5 bases). Germline V gene data show CDR1 as SGHTA and CDR2 as FQGTGA. CDR3 length: 13 residues. V was cut by 3 bases and J by 2 bases, with 5 bases left in between. The CDR3 coding sequence is TGTGCCAGCAGCTTGGGGCCTGGAAACACCATATATTTT. Residues: CASSLGPGNTIYF.

This clone was seen a handful of times. This chain links TRBV6-1 with TRBJ2-7; 7 positions agree with TRBD1. The CDR3 spans 14 residues. The germline CDR1 and CDR2 sequences are MNHNS and SASEGT. V was clipped by 7 bases and J by 2 bases; unmatched bases: 8. The CDR3: CASNGRQGTYEQYF. Written as DNA, the CDR3 is TGTGCCAGCAATGGTCGACAGGGAACCTACGAGCAGTACTTC.

The DNA of the CDR3 is TGTGCCAGCACCGACAGCCGGACAGGAGGGACCCAGGACACTGAAGCTTTCTTT. Its protein is CASTDSRTGGTQDTEAFF. The chain employs TRBV11-2 and TRBJ1-1, with TRBD1 matching over 7 bases. CDR1 and CDR2 from the germline V gene are SGHAT and FQNNGV. V was pared by 7 bases and J by 3 bases, with 20 bases of the junction left unmatched. The CDR3 runs 18 residues.

This clone appeared a single time. The rearrangement links TRBV30 to TRBJ1-2; D unresolved. The CDR3 runs 13 residues. The germline gives CDR1 GTSNPN, CDR2 SVGIG (reference sequence). V was cut by 3 bases and J by 8 bases, with 16 bases left in between. CDR3 DNA: TGTGCCTGGAGGCCAGGTTCTCGGGGAGGCTACACCTTC. Amino acid sequence: CAWRPGSRGGYTF.

Only a few counts were recorded for this clone. This chain links TRBV10-1 with TRBJ2-4; weak D call: TRBD2 (6 bases). The germline V and J ends were trimmed by 0 bases and 5 bases, with 11 bases remaining between them. The V gene's germline CDR1 is WNHNN and CDR2 SYGVQD (reference sequence). The CDR3 runs to 15 residues. The CDR3 bases are TGCGCCAGCAGTGAGTCGCGGGGACCAGAAAACATTCAGTACTTC. Protein product: CASSESRGPENIQYF.

Note on this clone: This sample includes further DNA sequences coding for the same CDR3. The chain employs TRBV7-2 and TRBJ2-7; possible D gene TRBD1, 5 bases. The CDR3 covers 16 residues. Germline V CDR1 and CDR2: SGHTA, FQGNSA. Trimming took 5 bases from V and 1 from J, leaving 18 bases between them. The chain's CDR3 is CASSPPRANPSYEQYF. Here the CDR3 DNA reads TGTGCCAGCAGCCCACCCAGGGCCAACCCTTCCTACGAGCAGTACTTC.

Only a few counts were recorded for this clone. V gene TRBV7-9 combines with J gene TRBJ2-7; 7 nucleotides align to TRBD1. There are 17 residues in the CDR3. Germline values: CDR1 SEHNR, CDR2 FQNEAQ (reference sequence). After removal of 5 bases from V and 2 bases from J, the junction contained 15 bases not matched to a gene. The CDR3 here is CASSPATQQGTTYEQYF. For the CDR3, the DNA is TGTGCCAGCAGCCCCGCAACCCAACAGGGGACCACCTACGAGCAGTACTTC.

The V and J genes are TRBV21-1 and TRBJ1-2; the listed D gene, TRBD1, was not tested against the DNA. TRBV21-1 is annotated as a pseudogene. The CDR3 has 13 amino acids. In nucleotides, the CDR3 is TGTGCCAGCAGCAAAGATCCATTCTATGGCTACACCTTC. Amino acids: CASSKDPFYGYTF.

The J gene is TRBJ2-7, the V gene TRBV2; perhaps TRBD1 as D (6 bases). The length of the CDR3 is 17 residues. Trimming took 5 bases from V and 4 from J, leaving 24 bases between them. Germline CDR1 and CDR2: SNHLY and FYNNEI. The CDR3 bases are TGTGCCAGCAGTCCAACTCTCGGACAGCGGACAAAATACGAGCAGTACTTC. It codes for CASSPTLGQRTKYEQYF.

J is TRBJ2-1 and V is TRBV5-1; D remains unclear. V gave up 7 bases and J gave up 1 base, with 15 bases separating them. The germline gives CDR1 SGHRS, CDR2 YFSETQ. The CDR3 is made up of 15 amino acids. The CDR3, as DNA: TGCGCCAGCCTCGATCCGGCTAGTTCCTACAATGAGCAGTTCTTC. Translation: CASLDPASSYNEQFF.

The chain joins TRBV6-1 to TRBJ1-5; D uncertain. CDR1 and CDR2 from the germline V gene are MNHNS and SASEGT. V dropped 4 bases and J dropped 9 bases, with 13 bases sitting between them. The CDR3 contains 13 residues. The CDR3 DNA sequence: TGTGCCAGCAGTGTACTACCAGACGCGCCCCAGCATTTT. Its translation is CASSVLPDAPQHF.

The chain joins TRBV6-6 to TRBJ2-1, with a weak D call TRBD1 (6 bases). CDR3 length: 15 residues. CDR1 is MNHNY, CDR2 SVGAGI, per germline (reference sequence). V was pared by 2 bases and J by 4 bases, with 12 bases between. CDR3 loop: CASSYPGAGYNEQFF. In DNA, the CDR3 is TGTGCCAGCAGTTACCCAGGGGCAGGTTACAATGAGCAGTTCTTC.

The gene calls are TRBV5-1 and TRBJ1-2, with D perhaps matching TRBD1 (5 bases). Trimming shortened V by 2 bases and J by 3 bases, and 8 bases separated the two germline ends. This CDR3 spans 13 amino acids. Germline V CDR1 and CDR2: SGHRS, YFSETQ. The CDR3 loop reads CASSFQGDYGYTF. The CDR3, as DNA: TGCGCCAGCAGCTTTCAGGGAGACTATGGCTACACCTTC. The whole variable domain, filled in from reference TRBV5-1 and TRBJ1-2, reads KAGVTQTPRYLIKTRGQQVTLSCSPISGHRSVSWYQQTPGQGLQFLFEYFSETQRNKGNFPGRFSGRQFSNSRSEMNVSTLELGDSALYLCASSFQGDYGYTFGSGTRLTVV.